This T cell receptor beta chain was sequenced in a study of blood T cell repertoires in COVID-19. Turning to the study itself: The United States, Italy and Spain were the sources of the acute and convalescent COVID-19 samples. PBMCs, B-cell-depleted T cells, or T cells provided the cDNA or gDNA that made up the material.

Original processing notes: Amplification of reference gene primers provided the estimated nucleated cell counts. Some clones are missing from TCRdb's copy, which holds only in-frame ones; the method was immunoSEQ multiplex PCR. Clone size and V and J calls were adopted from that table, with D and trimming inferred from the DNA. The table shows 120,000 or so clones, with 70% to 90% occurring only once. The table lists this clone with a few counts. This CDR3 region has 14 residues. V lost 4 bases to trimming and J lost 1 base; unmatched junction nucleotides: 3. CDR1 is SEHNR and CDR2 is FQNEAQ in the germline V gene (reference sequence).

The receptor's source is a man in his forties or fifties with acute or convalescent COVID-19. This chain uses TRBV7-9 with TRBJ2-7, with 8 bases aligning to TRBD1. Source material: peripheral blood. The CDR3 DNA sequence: TGTGCCAGCAGCTCGGACAGGGTTTCCTACGAGCAGTACTTC. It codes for CASSSDRVSYEQYF.